These 19 T cell receptor beta chains came from one sample sequenced in a study of blood T cell repertoires in COVID-19. Measured with immunoSEQ multiplex PCR; TCRdb has only the in-frame clones, and not every one. The sample records more than 300,000 clones, around 91% being singletons. Material: peripheral blood. These receptors came from a woman under 30 who had recovered from COVID-19.

This chain links TRBV7-9 with TRBJ2-5; 10 positions agree with TRBD2. This CDR3 is 17 amino acids long. Germline V gene data show CDR1 as SEHNR and CDR2 as FQNEAQ (reference sequence). V trimming: 2 bases; J trimming: 5 bases; junction bases outside the gene matches: 11. In DNA, the CDR3 is TGTGCCAGCAGCTTATCAGTACTAGCGGGATCTGGGGAGACCCAGTACTTC. Amino acids: CASSLSVLAGSGETQYF.

The V and J genes are TRBV28 and TRBJ2-7, with 8 bases aligning to TRBD2. Germline lookup yields CDR1 MDHEN and CDR2 SYDVKM. The J segment lost 0 bases and the V segment lost 5 bases, leaving 3 bases of the junction unmatched. CDR3 size: 14 residues. CDR3 nucleotides: TGTGCCAGCAGTACTAGCGGACCCTCCTACGAGCAGTACGTC. Protein: CASSTSGPSYEQYV.

The J gene is TRBJ1-5, the V gene TRBV30; 7 nucleotides line up with TRBD1. Germline V gene lookup returns CDR1 GTSNPN and CDR2 SVGIG (reference sequence). The length of the CDR3 is 12 residues. V lost 3 bases and J lost 6; bases outside the gene matches: 2. Here the CDR3 reads CAWSSGGQPQHF. In DNA, the CDR3 is TGTGCCTGGAGCTCAGGGGGTCAGCCCCAGCATTTT. The full variable domain, rest sourced from reference TRBV30 and TRBJ1-5, is SQTIHQWPATLVQPVGSPLSLECTVEGTSNPNLYWYRQAAGRGLQLLFYSVGIGQISSEVPQNLSASRPQDRQFILSSKKLLLSDSGFYLCAWSSGGQPQHFGDGTRLSIL.

V is TRBV4-1 and J is TRBJ1-1; 7 bases map to TRBD1. The germline V gene has CDR1 MGHRA and CDR2 YSYEKL. V lost 1 base and J lost 6; bases outside the gene matches: 8. This CDR3 is built from 15 residues. The CDR3 loop is CASSQVRDRAPEAFF. The DNA for the CDR3 is TGCGCCAGCAGCCAAGTTCGGGACAGAGCACCTGAAGCTTTCTTT.

In nucleotides, the CDR3 is TGCGCCAGCAGCCAAGATACGAGCTCCTACAATGAGCAGTTCTTC. Protein: CASSQDTSSYNEQFF. This sequence joins TRBV4-3 and TRBJ2-1; D is ambiguous. V was pared by 0 bases and J by 0 bases, with 6 bases between. The germline V gene encodes CDR1 LGHNA and CDR2 YSLEER. This CDR3 contains 15 residues.

This chain's CDR3 is CASSIDNQGHSNQPQHF. In nucleotides, the CDR3 is TGTGCCAGTAGTATAGATAATCAGGGGCACAGCAATCAGCCCCAGCATTTT. The chain recombines TRBV19 with TRBJ1-5; possible D gene TRBD1, 6 bases. Between the trimmed V and J ends, which lost 0 bases and 1 base, there was a span of 13 bases. This CDR3 has 17 amino acids. CDR1 and CDR2 from the germline V gene are LNHDA and SQIVND (reference sequence). The full variable domain, rest sourced from reference TRBV19 and TRBJ1-5, is DGGITQSPKYLFRKEGQNVTLSCEQNLNHDAMYWYRQDPGQGLRLIYYSQIVNDFQKGDIAEGYSVSREKKESFPLTVTSAQKNPTAFYLCASSIDNQGHSNQPQHFGDGTRLSIL.

This chain connects TRBV11-3 to TRBJ1-1, with 7 bases identical to TRBD1. The germline CDR1 and CDR2 sequences are SGHNT and YENEEA. The CDR3 has 15 amino acids. V gave up 5 bases and J gave up 4 bases; unmatched junction bases: 10. CDR3 DNA sequence: TGTGCCAGCAGCCAGAGACAGGGTGTCGCCACTGAAGCTTTCTTT. This gives the protein CASSQRQGVATEAFF.

This chain links TRBV5-1 with TRBJ2-2; 9 positions match TRBD2. Unmatched junction bases numbered 11, after V lost 4 bases and J lost 7 bases. This CDR3 has 16 amino acids. The germline CDR1 and CDR2 sequences are SGHRS and YFSETQ. Here the CDR3 reads CASSPGVAGDGGELFF. CDR3 bases: TGCGCCAGCAGCCCCGGGGTAGCGGGAGATGGCGGGGAGCTGTTTTTT. Full variable domain (remainder filled in from reference TRBV5-1 and TRBJ2-2): KAGVTQTPRYLIKTRGQQVTLSCSPISGHRSVSWYQQTPGQGLQFLFEYFSETQRNKGNFPGRFSGRQFSNSRSEMNVSTLELGDSALYLCASSPGVAGDGGELFFGEGSRLTVL.

This chain joins TRBV5-6 and TRBJ2-3; 12 nucleotides agree with TRBD2. The CDR3 is made up of 18 amino acids. Germline lookup yields CDR1 SGHDT and CDR2 YYEEEE. After removal of 4 bases from V and 4 bases from J, the junction contained 13 bases not matched to a gene. The chain's CDR3 is CASSGLAGRDISPDTQYF. CDR3 nucleotides: TGTGCCAGCAGCGGACTAGCGGGAAGGGATATAAGCCCAGATACGCAGTATTTT.

A word on this clone: The sample contains more than one DNA sequence encoding this CDR3. V and J are TRBV12-3 or TRBV12-4 and TRBJ1-2; D is unresolved. The V end lost 3 bases, the J end lost 8 bases, and 10 bases lay between the germline ends. The CDR3 has 12 residues. CDR3 in DNA: TGTGCCAGCAGTTTCTCAGGTTCGGGCTACACCTTC. This gives the protein CASSFSGSGYTF.

This clone was picked up a small number of times. The genes are TRBV10-2 and TRBJ1-1, with D possibly matching TRBD1 (6 bases). This CDR3 contains 13 residues. Germline V gene lookup returns CDR1 WSHSY and CDR2 SAAADI. V was cut by 8 bases and J by 7 bases, with 17 bases left in between. The CDR3 reads CASGKTGRGEAFF. CDR3 coding DNA: TGCGCCAGCGGCAAAACAGGGAGGGGTGAAGCTTTCTTT.

The CDR3 DNA reads TGTGCCACCAGCAGAGCGGGAGTTCGCTCCTACAATGAGCAGTTCTTC. It translates to CATSRAGVRSYNEQFF. The J gene is TRBJ2-1, the V gene TRBV15; tentatively, D is TRBD2 (6 bases). Germline CDR1 and CDR2: LNHNV and YYDKDF (reference sequence). The V end was cut by 1 base, the J end by 0 bases, with 10 bases between. The length of the CDR3 is 16 residues.

The V gene is TRBV7-9, the J gene TRBJ2-1; tentative D call: TRBD2 (5 bases). CDR3 length: 16 amino acids. Germline V CDR1 and CDR2: SEHNR, FQNEAQ (reference sequence). Trimming cost V 5 bases and J 0 bases, with 14 bases left between them. The CDR3 loop reads CASSPRGFSSYNEQFF. In DNA, the CDR3 is TGTGCCAGCAGCCCCCGGGGTTTTAGCTCCTACAATGAGCAGTTCTTC.

The rearrangement uses TRBV2 and TRBJ1-2, with D perhaps TRBD1 (5 bases). The germline V gene has CDR1 SNHLY and CDR2 FYNNEI. With 8 bases removed from V and 8 bases from J, the gap between germline ends came to 12 bases. The CDR3 length is 11 residues. The CDR3: CASGGGSGYTF. The CDR3 DNA reads TGTGCCAGCGGGGGAGGGTCCGGCTACACCTTC. The full variable domain, its missing parts supplied by reference TRBV2 and TRBJ1-2, is EPEVTQTPSHQVTQMGQEVILRCVPISNHLYFYWYRQILGQKVEFLVSFYNNEISEKSEIFDDQFSVERPDGSNFTLKIRSTKLEDSAMYFCASGGGSGYTFGSGTRLTVV.

The genes are TRBV11-1 and TRBJ2-5; weak D call: TRBD2 (6 bases). Trimming pared 4 bases from V and 4 bases from J, leaving 16 bases between. Germline V lookup: CDR1 SGHAT, CDR2 FQDESV (reference sequence). This CDR3 is 15 amino acids long. The CDR3 is CASSSGRGSGETQYF. The CDR3, as DNA: TGTGCCAGCAGCTCCGGGAGAGGTTCGGGAGAGACCCAGTACTTC.

The rearrangement uses TRBV2 and TRBJ2-5; TRBD2 matches at 7 bases. The V gene's germline CDR1 is SNHLY and CDR2 FYNNEI. V gave up 9 bases and J gave up 0 bases; unmatched junction bases: 10. This CDR3 has 15 amino acids. CDR3 amino acids: CARTEGLADQETQYF. The CDR3 nucleotides read TGTGCCAGAACAGAGGGCCTAGCGGACCAAGAGACCCAGTACTTC.

This chain connects TRBV11-3 to TRBJ1-1; D not certain. Trimming removed 5 bases at V and 6 bases at J, with 16 bases between. Germline CDR1 and CDR2: SGHNT and YENEEA. The CDR3 loop spans 14 amino acids. The CDR3 sequence: CASSPERGPAEAFF. In nucleotides, the CDR3 is TGTGCCAGCAGCCCGGAGCGGGGTCCGGCTGAAGCTTTCTTT.

The genes are TRBV18 and TRBJ2-3; 8 nucleotides match TRBD2. Trimming cost V 0 bases and J 4 bases; bases outside gene matches: 6. The CDR3 has 16 residues. The germline gives CDR1 KGHSH, CDR2 LQKENI. CDR3 loop: CASSPPRTSKADTQYF. The CDR3 bases are TGTGCCAGCTCACCACCTCGGACTAGCAAAGCAGATACGCAGTATTTT.

CDR3 protein: CASSGPGGGRAGYEQYV. CDR3 DNA: TGTGCCAGCAGTGGCCCTGGGGGAGGCAGGGCGGGTTACGAGCAGTACGTC. The V gene is TRBV2, the J gene TRBJ2-7; the D gene is possibly TRBD2 (6 bases). The germline CDR1 and CDR2 sequences are SNHLY and FYNNEI. V was cut by 4 bases and J by 4 bases, with 23 bases left in between. This CDR3 is built from 17 residues.